This T cell receptor (beta chain) was documented in a study of cytomegalovirus exposure and HLA in healthy donors. Study summary: The roughly 100 million unique TCR beta sequences, from roughly 170 million T cells, were found by an earlier analysis. HLA-typed donors were the source of about 85 million unique TCRs held in an early data release. General study points: Being productive about 87% or about 30% of the time was typical of most TCR beta V segments in an earlier analysis.

It was with 60 Vbeta and 13 Jbeta primers that the PCR ran. Some clones are missing from TCRdb's copy, which holds only in-frame ones; the method was immunoSEQ multiplex PCR. The table records around 220,000 clones, 65% to 90% of them present only once. Note on this clone: No antigen is known for it.

Healthy bone marrow donors supplied every sample. The origin of this receptor is a girl under 18 in good health and CMV-seronegative. The sequencing sample was made of PBMCs.

The CDR3 nucleotides read TGTGCCAGCAGCTACCGTCGGGACACTGAAGCTTTCTTT. The encoded protein is CASSYRRDTEAFF. The genes are TRBV7-9 and TRBJ1-1; D is unclear. The CDR3 totals 13 residues. The V gene's germline CDR1 is SEHNR and CDR2 FQNEAQ (reference sequence). V was trimmed by 4 bases and J by 3 bases, leaving 9 bases between them.